This entry lists 2 T cell receptor beta chains sequenced from one sample in a study of OX40 agonist ivuxolimab in advanced cancers. The method was the immunoSEQ multiplex PCR assay. This is the immuneACCESS table as TCRdb keeps it, with only in-frame sequences that have V and J called. A part of the clones is gone; compared with another copy, unresolved V genes explain less than half, and the rest is unexplained. In this sample the table shows more than 100,000 clones, around 87% of which occur a single time. The top ten hold approximately 0.51% of the sample. This material consisted of CD4+ or CD8+ T cells sorted from blood, taken in a trial of the OX40 agonist ivuxolimab. The receptor set was obtained from an adult with an advanced solid tumor such as melanoma, head and neck, liver or kidney cancer.

This chain links TRBV6-1 with TRBJ2-7; maybe TRBD1 (6 bases). The V end was cut by 1 base, the J end by 3 bases, with 10 bases between. Germline V CDR1 and CDR2: MNHNS, SASEGT. The CDR3 totals 14 residues. The CDR3 reads CASSEDFRGYEQYF. Written as DNA, the CDR3 is TGTGCCAGCAGTGAAGATTTCAGGGGCTACGAGCAGTACTTC.

The chain uses TRBV19 and TRBJ2-1; 7 positions agree with TRBD1. The CDR3 extends over 14 amino acids. The J segment lost 6 bases and the V segment lost 6 bases, leaving 8 bases of the junction unmatched. Germline CDR1 LNHDA, CDR2 SQIVND (reference sequence). This CDR3 is CASRPGGRSNEQFF. The CDR3 nucleotides read TGTGCCAGTAGGCCAGGGGGACGGAGCAATGAGCAGTTCTTC. The whole variable domain, filled in from reference TRBV19 and TRBJ2-1, reads DGGITQSPKYLFRKEGQNVTLSCEQNLNHDAMYWYRQDPGQGLRLIYYSQIVNDFQKGDIAEGYSVSREKKESFPLTVTSAQKNPTAFYLCASRPGGRSNEQFFGPGTRLTVL.